The clone carrying this T cell receptor beta chain came up many times. Its target is unknown. CDR1 DFQATT and CDR2 SNEGSKA come from the germline V gene (reference sequence). Between the trimmed V and J ends, which lost 4 bases and 6 bases, there was a span of 15 bases. CDR3 size: 13 residues. The data stem from a study of human T cells and chemical hapten exposure. Study-level background: Per-sample TCR yield variability stemmed mainly from small pooled library volume differences.

Time point of the sample: healthy volunteer bleed at 2 weeks. Total RNA was extracted from unfractionated whole blood. TCRdb passed the RACE reads through MiXCR, listing each CDR3 protein once. The sample shows about 45,000 distinct CDR3 sequences, around 4.1% of them seen only once. Study findings and constraints: TCRs exceeding a frequency of 1 in 1000 stayed unchanged under DPC sensitization.

The source material was whole blood. This receptor was obtained from a female donor in good health. Some clones in this sample may be carry-over from other donors' samples. The chain couples TRBV20-1 to TRBJ1-1; D possibly corresponds to TRBD1 (5 bases). DNA of the CDR3: TGCAGTGCTAACTTTGGAGGAGGGGCTGAAGCTTTCTTT. Protein sequence: CSANFGGGAEAFF.